The 32 T cell receptor beta chains below come from one sample, sequenced in a study of OX40 agonist ivuxolimab in advanced cancers. Assay: immunoSEQ multiplex PCR; the TCRdb copy retains only in-frame clones and omits some. Found here are about 15,000 clones, just under 90% of them singletons; the top ten hold more than 6%. Here the sequenced sample was CD4+ or CD8+ T cells sorted from blood, taken in a trial of the OX40 agonist ivuxolimab. The receptors stem from an adult with an advanced solid tumor such as melanoma, head and neck, liver or kidney cancer.

This chain links TRBV6-6 with TRBJ2-3; 7 bases agree with TRBD2. The CDR3 loop spans 15 amino acids. Germline assignment: CDR1 MNHNY and CDR2 SVGAGI (reference sequence). J was trimmed by 1 base and V by 6 bases; bases with no gene match: 7. In DNA, the CDR3 is TGTGCCAGCAGACCAAGCGGGGTTGGCACAGATACGCAGTATTTT. It codes for CASRPSGVGTDTQYF.

This chain links TRBV10-3 with TRBJ2-7; TRBD1 matches 9 bases. The trim removed 1 base at V and 5 bases at J, leaving 6 bases unmatched. This CDR3 is 15 amino acids long. CDR1 and CDR2 (germline): ENHRY, SYGVKD. The DNA of the CDR3 is TGTGCCATCAGTGAGTTCGGGACAGGGTGGAACGAGCAGTACTTC. Protein: CAISEFGTGWNEQYF.

This clone has only one observation. The chain carries TRBV6-5 and TRBJ1-2, with 7 bases aligning to TRBD1. The ends lost 4 bases at V and 3 bases at J; junction bases unmatched: 5. The CDR3 covers 14 residues. CDR1 and CDR2 (germline): MNHEY, SVGAGI. CDR3 region: CASSSLQGYYGYTF. The CDR3 DNA reads TGTGCCAGCAGTTCCCTACAGGGGTACTATGGCTACACCTTC.

The chain joins TRBV6-1 to TRBJ2-7; D is perhaps TRBD1 (6 bases). This CDR3 has 15 amino acids. The germline V and J ends were trimmed by 3 bases and 0 bases, with 12 bases remaining between them. Germline loops: CDR1 MNHNS, CDR2 SASEGT. CDR3 nucleotides: TGTGCCAGCAGTGACAGGACAGTTACCTCCTACGAGCAGTACTTC. This sequence encodes CASSDRTVTSYEQYF.

This clone was recorded only once. This chain links TRBV11-2 with TRBJ2-1; TRBD2 is a possible D gene (5 bases). This CDR3 spans 14 amino acids. Germline CDR1 SGHAT, CDR2 FQNNGV. V shed 1 base and J shed 7 bases, with 11 bases lying between them. CDR3 residues: CASSLAWTGNEQFF. As DNA, the CDR3 is TGTGCCAGCAGCTTAGCGTGGACGGGGAATGAGCAGTTCTTC.

This sequence joins TRBV29-1 and TRBJ2-5; 7 nucleotides agree with TRBD2. After removal of 8 bases from V and 5 bases from J, the junction contained 11 bases not matched to a gene. This CDR3 comprises 13 residues. In germline, CDR1 is SQVTM, CDR2 ANQGSEA. The CDR3 sequence is CSFRGGDGETQYF. The DNA for the CDR3 is TGCAGCTTTAGGGGAGGGGACGGGGAGACCCAGTACTTC.

This clone was detected only once. The V gene is TRBV30, the J gene TRBJ1-3; D is ambiguous. The CDR3 spans 14 residues. Germline V gene data show CDR1 as GTSNPN and CDR2 as SVGIG (reference sequence). Trimming stripped 3 bases from V and 1 base from J, with 10 bases between. CDR3 nucleotides: TGTGCCTGGAGCCTCGTGCTATCTGGAAACACCATATATTTT. Its translation: CAWSLVLSGNTIYF.

The J gene is TRBJ1-2, the V gene TRBV14; tentative D call: TRBD1 (5 bases). In germline, CDR1 is SGHDN, CDR2 FVKESK. Deletions cut 4 bases from V and 2 bases from J, with 14 bases between. The CDR3 has 15 residues. The CDR3 protein is CASSPLGTSNYGYTF. The CDR3 DNA reads as TGTGCCAGCAGCCCATTGGGGACTTCGAACTATGGCTACACCTTC. Full variable domain (missing parts from reference TRBV14 and TRBJ1-2): EAGVTQFPSHSVIEKGQTVTLRCDPISGHDNLYWYRRVMGKEIKFLLHFVKESKQDESGMPNNRFLAERTGGTYSTLKVQPAELEDSGVYFCASSPLGTSNYGYTFGSGTRLTVV.

V and J are TRBV5-8 and TRBJ1-1; maybe TRBD1 (6 bases). Deletions cut 4 bases from V and 5 bases from J, with 15 bases between. The CDR3 has 14 residues. CDR1 is SGHTS and CDR2 is YDEGEE in the germline V gene. The CDR3 DNA follows: TGTGCCAGCAGCCTCAGGGGTTTGGAAACTGAAGCTTTCTTT. Its translation is CASSLRGLETEAFF.

The chain is built from TRBV30 and TRBJ2-7, with TRBD1 as a possible D gene (6 bases). The CDR3 runs to 12 residues. Germline V gives CDR1 GTSNPN, CDR2 SVGIG (reference sequence). V gave up 1 base and J gave up 5 bases, with 9 bases separating them. The CDR3 DNA reads as TGTGCCTGGAGTGGGACAGTTGACGAGCAGTACTTC. As protein: CAWSGTVDEQYF.

The chain joins TRBV5-1 to TRBJ2-1, with D unclear. The CDR3 contains 14 residues. The V gene lost 0 bases and the J gene lost 3 bases, with 7 bases spanning the gap. CDR1 is SGHRS and CDR2 is YFSETQ in the germline V gene. CDR3 in amino acids: CASSLVEFYNEQFF. Written as DNA, the CDR3 is TGCGCCAGCAGCTTGGTAGAATTCTACAATGAGCAGTTCTTC.

The genes are TRBV5-3 and TRBJ2-1; tentative D call: TRBD2 (6 bases). TRBV5-3 is classed as an ORF, of uncertain function. The CDR3 is 15 amino acids. V dropped 0 bases and J dropped 4 bases, with 11 bases sitting between them. The CDR3, as DNA: TGTGCCAGAAGCTTGGCCGGGACTCTGTACAATGAGCAGTTCTTC. Protein sequence: CARSLAGTLYNEQFF.

This clone was counted only a few times. The chain uses TRBV5-4 and TRBJ1-4; D is perhaps TRBD1 (6 bases). Trimming removed 4 bases at V and 5 bases at J, with 15 bases between. Germline values: CDR1 SGHNT, CDR2 YYREEE (reference sequence). The CDR3 spans 15 residues. As DNA, the CDR3 is TGTGCCAGCAGCCCGCGCGGGGGGCAGAATGAAAAACTGTTTTTT. This codes for CASSPRGGQNEKLFF. Combining the CDR3 with reference TRBV5-4 and TRBJ1-4 gives the whole variable domain ETGVTQSPTHLIKTRGQQVTLRCSSQSGHNTVSWYQQALGQGPQFIFQYYREEENGRGNFPPRFSGLQFPNYSSELNVNALELDDSALYLCASSPRGGQNEKLFFGSGTQLSVL.

The V and J genes are TRBV5-4 and TRBJ1-5, with 9 nucleotides matching TRBD1. With 0 bases clipped from V and 2 bases from J, the junction kept 3 bases outside the gene matches. From germline, CDR1 is SGHNT and CDR2 YYREEE (reference sequence). The CDR3 covers 16 residues. CDR3 bases: TGTGCCAGCAGCTTGGTGGACAGGGGAGGCAATCAGCCCCAGCATTTT. This translates into CASSLVDRGGNQPQHF.

The chain combines TRBV23-1 with TRBJ1-4; the match to TRBD1 covers 7 bases. TRBV23-1 is identified as an open reading frame with a role that is uncertain. The CDR3 length is 15 residues. V lost 4 bases, J lost 5 bases, and 7 bases stayed unmatched. This chain's CDR3 is CASSPETGRNEKLFF. CDR3 bases: TGCGCCAGCAGTCCAGAGACAGGGAGGAATGAAAAACTGTTTTTT.

The J gene is TRBJ2-2, the V gene TRBV10-3; D call uncertain. This CDR3 has 14 amino acids. Trimming cost V 0 bases and J 6 bases, with 8 bases left between them. CDR1 ENHRY and CDR2 SYGVKD come from the germline V gene. CDR3 amino acids: CAISESLSSGELFF. The CDR3 nucleotides are TGTGCCATCAGTGAGTCCTTAAGCTCCGGGGAGCTGTTTTTT.

The J gene is TRBJ2-3, the V gene TRBV11-2; D gene ambiguous. V gave up 6 bases and J gave up 0 bases, with 16 bases separating them. The germline gives CDR1 SGHAT, CDR2 FQNNGV. This CDR3 is built from 16 residues. CDR3 in DNA: TGTGCCAGCAGTCCAAATTACGGCCCCAGCACAGATACGCAGTATTTT. Translated, it gives CASSPNYGPSTDTQYF.

The chain links TRBV6-1 to TRBJ2-7; the match to TRBD1 covers 9 bases. The V gene end was trimmed by 6 bases and the J gene end by 0 bases; junction bases not matched to a gene: 6. The CDR3 is made up of 15 amino acids. The germline V gene encodes CDR1 MNHNS and CDR2 SASEGT. The CDR3: CASRPGTGSSYEQYF. The CDR3, as DNA: TGTGCCAGCAGACCCGGGACAGGGAGCTCCTACGAGCAGTACTTC.

The chain carries TRBV6-1 and TRBJ1-2; TRBD1 might be the D (5 bases). CDR3 length: 14 residues. Germline loops: CDR1 MNHNS, CDR2 SASEGT. Between the trimmed V and J ends, which lost 6 bases and 8 bases, there was a span of 19 bases. The CDR3 protein is CASRESSGGRGYTF. Here the CDR3 DNA reads TGTGCCAGCAGGGAATCCTCCGGGGGTCGGGGCTACACCTTC.

The chain uses TRBV7-3 and TRBJ1-2; D is ambiguous. The CDR3 covers 14 residues. The germline V and J ends were trimmed by 5 bases and 8 bases, with 18 bases remaining between them. In germline, CDR1 is SGHTA, CDR2 FQGTGA. The CDR3 loop reads CASSPGRGPGGYTF. CDR3 sequence (DNA): TGTGCCAGCAGCCCAGGTAGAGGCCCGGGCGGCTACACCTTC.

The chain uses TRBV7-3 and TRBJ1-1; D gene ambiguous. CDR3 size: 13 residues. Germline lookup yields CDR1 SGHTA and CDR2 FQGTGA. Trimming took off 2 bases at V and 1 base at J, with 5 bases between the two ends. Here the CDR3 reads CASSLEQNTEAFF. As DNA, the CDR3 is TGTGCCAGCAGCTTAGAGCAGAACACTGAAGCTTTCTTT.

This clone was seen just once. The V call is TRBV18, the J call TRBJ1-3; D is uncertain. Trimming left V 3 bases short and J 1 base short, with 13 bases between. This CDR3 has 16 amino acids. Germline assignment: CDR1 KGHSH and CDR2 LQKENI. The CDR3 reads CASSPNPRFSGNTIYF. For the CDR3, the DNA is TGTGCCAGCTCACCTAATCCGAGATTTTCTGGAAACACCATATATTTT. The full variable domain, completed using reference TRBV18 and TRBJ1-3, is NAGVMQNPRHLVRRRGQEARLRCSPMKGHSHVYWYRQLPEEGLKFMVYLQKENIIDESGMPKERFSAEFPKEGPSILRIQQVVRGDSAAYFCASSPNPRFSGNTIYFGEGSWLTVV.

This clone occurred a few times. This sequence joins TRBV5-1 and TRBJ2-7; 9 nucleotides agree with TRBD1. Per the germline V gene, CDR1 is SGHRS and CDR2 is YFSETQ. The J segment lost 2 bases and the V segment lost 3 bases, leaving 6 bases of the junction unmatched. This CDR3 region has 15 residues. CDR3 amino acids: CASSSGTGLTYEQYF. Written as DNA, the CDR3 is TGCGCCAGCAGCTCTGGGACAGGGTTAACCTACGAGCAGTACTTC.

The chain uses TRBV6-5 and TRBJ2-7, with D tentatively TRBD2 (7 bases). CDR3 length: 14 residues. Per germline, CDR1 MNHEY and CDR2 SVGAGI. V gave up 0 bases and J gave up 7 bases, with 13 bases separating them. CDR3 protein: CASSYSWEGVEQYF. The CDR3 coding sequence is TGTGCCAGCAGTTACTCATGGGAGGGGGTTGAGCAGTACTTC.

This clone was detected once. The chain carries TRBV5-1 and TRBJ2-2; possible D gene TRBD1, 5 bases. The germline CDR1 and CDR2 sequences are SGHRS and YFSETQ. The germline V and J ends were trimmed by 0 bases and 2 bases, with 11 bases remaining between them. This CDR3 is 16 amino acids long. The CDR3 region is CASSLAWGRNTGELFF. The CDR3 DNA reads TGCGCCAGCAGCTTGGCATGGGGCCGAAACACCGGGGAGCTGTTTTTT.

The chain recombines TRBV5-1 with TRBJ2-3; D gene unclear. This CDR3 has 15 residues. The V end was cut by 4 bases, the J end by 2 bases, with 14 bases between. CDR1 SGHRS and CDR2 YFSETQ come from the germline V gene. The CDR3 sequence is CASSLVAVNTDTQYF. The CDR3 region has the DNA TGCGCCAGCAGCCTTGTTGCAGTTAACACAGATACGCAGTATTTT.

The CDR3 DNA reads as TGTGCCAGCAGCAAACTGACAGGGGGGAATTCACCCCTCCACTTT. This translates into CASSKLTGGNSPLHF. This chain joins TRBV6-1 and TRBJ1-6; 9 nucleotides line up with TRBD1. Germline CDR1 MNHNS, CDR2 SASEGT. CDR3 length: 15 residues. The junction had 7 bases not matched to a gene; V was cut back by 6 bases and J by 7 bases.

The chain is built from TRBV7-9 and TRBJ2-1, with D perhaps matching TRBD2 (5 bases). The V gene lost 3 bases and the J gene lost 12 bases, with 9 bases spanning the gap. CDR3 length: 11 amino acids. CDR1 and CDR2 from the germline V gene are SEHNR and FQNEAQ (reference sequence). In DNA, the CDR3 is TGTGCCAGCAGCTTCGCCCGGGGGCAGTTCTTC. This sequence encodes CASSFARGQFF.

The chain uses TRBV5-4 and TRBJ2-5, with D maybe TRBD2 (7 bases). Trimming stripped 6 bases from V and 5 bases from J, with 20 bases between. CDR3 size: 15 residues. Per germline, CDR1 SGHNT and CDR2 YYREEE (reference sequence). The CDR3 reads CASTPRGGERETQYF. As DNA, the CDR3 is TGTGCCAGCACCCCAAGGGGGGGCGAGAGGGAGACCCAGTACTTC.

The chain combines TRBV9 with TRBJ1-1; D might be TRBD1 (6 bases). The CDR3 totals 15 residues. Germline assignment: CDR1 SGDLS and CDR2 YYNGEE. Trimming cost V 0 bases and J 8 bases, with 17 bases left between them. As DNA, the CDR3 is TGTGCCAGCAGCGTAGACCCCTCCCCGGGGGCGGAAGCTTTCTTT. Its protein is CASSVDPSPGAEAFF.

The chain joins TRBV28 to TRBJ1-6, with 7 bases identical to TRBD1. V was pared by 4 bases and J by 6 bases, with 6 bases of the junction left unmatched. Germline CDR1 is MDHEN and CDR2 is SYDVKM. CDR3 length: 15 amino acids. CDR3 residues: CASSSGQFLNSPLHF. The DNA of the CDR3 is TGTGCCAGCAGTTCGGGACAGTTCCTTAATTCACCCCTCCACTTT.

The chain joins TRBV5-5 to TRBJ2-5; maybe TRBD1 (5 bases). CDR1 and CDR2 (germline): SGHKS, YYEKEE (reference sequence). The CDR3 has 15 residues. V gave up 1 base and J gave up 1 base, with 11 bases separating them. The CDR3 DNA reads TGTGCCAGCAGCTTGTCACCCAGGGTCCAAGAGACCCAGTACTTC. Its protein is CASSLSPRVQETQYF.